This T cell receptor beta chain appears in the sequencing data of a study of CD8+CD57+ T cells in acquired aplastic anemia. Study-wide background: Yields of DNA that came from sorted CD4+ and CD8+ cells averaged approximately 3.2 ug. Study observations and caveats: Significant differences in CD8+ Simpson's diversity were not observed between patients and controls.

The CDR3 covers 12 residues. Germline CDR1 is SQVTM and CDR2 is ANQGSEA. V lost 7 bases and J lost 7; bases outside the gene matches: 9. For CDR3 and TCR beta VDJ profiling, genomic DNA was the template used. Each CDR3 protein is one row after TCRdb ran MiXCR on the reads. The sample contains 200,000 to 250,000 distinct CDR3 sequences, over 40% of which appear only once. This clonotype was counted ten times or more. Its antigen is still unknown. An expansion of CD8+CD57+ cells by flow cytometry had been shown in patients chosen for sequencing. Diagnosis of severe acquired aplastic anemia applied to all patients.

The V gene is TRBV29-1, the J gene TRBJ1-2; 7 bases are a match to TRBD1. This TCR came from a human donor with aplastic anemia. Sequencing was done on a sample of sorted CD4+, CD8+, or CD8+CD57+ T cells (not recorded which) from PBMCs. The CDR3 protein is CSGGTEGTGYTF. The CDR3 coding sequence is TGCAGCGGGGGGACAGAAGGGACTGGCTACACCTTC.